Below, 22 T cell receptor beta chains from the same sample are listed, as sequenced in a study of OX40 agonist ivuxolimab in advanced cancers. Using immunoSEQ multiplex PCR, the repertoire was profiled, and TCRdb retains in-frame clones only, with some absent. The sample includes fewer than 30,000 clones, about four fifths of them seen just once. This sample comprised CD4+ or CD8+ T cells sorted from blood, obtained in a trial of the OX40 agonist ivuxolimab. These TCRs come from an adult with an advanced solid tumor such as melanoma, head and neck, liver or kidney cancer.

The chain links TRBV23-1 to TRBJ1-5, with a weak D call TRBD1 (5 bases). TRBV23-1 is labeled an ORF, and its function is uncertain. This CDR3 region has 17 residues. The germline V and J ends were trimmed by 3 bases and 4 bases, with 19 bases remaining between them. CDR3 loop: CASSQRRGARENQPQHF. CDR3 bases: TGCGCCAGCAGTCAGCGGAGAGGGGCGCGTGAGAATCAGCCCCAGCATTTT.

This chain uses TRBV13 with TRBJ1-1; D perhaps matches TRBD1 (5 bases). The CDR3 extends over 13 amino acids. V lost 10 bases, J lost 9 bases, and 21 bases lay in between. Per germline, CDR1 PRHDT and CDR2 FYEKMQ (reference sequence). CDR3 sequence: CATTNWGGEKAFF. The CDR3 DNA follows: TGTGCCACCACAAATTGGGGGGGGGAAAAAGCTTTCTTT.

This chain uses TRBV7-6 with TRBJ2-1; no firm D call. Trimming removed 5 bases at V and 4 bases at J, with 12 bases between. From germline, CDR1 is SGHVS and CDR2 FNYEAQ. CDR3 length equals 14 residues. CDR3: CASSLRTEYNEQFF. CDR3 nucleotide sequence: TGTGCCAGCAGCCTCAGGACGGAGTACAATGAGCAGTTCTTC.

V is TRBV7-6 and J is TRBJ1-6, with no clear D. The V end was cut by 3 bases, the J end by 3 bases, with 9 bases between. The CDR3 is 15 amino acids. Germline-derived CDR1 and CDR2 are SGHVS and FNYEAQ. CDR3 in DNA: TGTGCCAGCAGCTTGAGGCTGGACTATAATTCACCCCTCCACTTT. Translated, it gives CASSLRLDYNSPLHF.

The V and J genes are TRBV11-2 and TRBJ1-1; D remains unclear. Trimming removed 4 bases from V and 0 bases from J, with 15 bases in between. Germline assignment: CDR1 SGHAT and CDR2 FQNNGV. This CDR3 spans 16 amino acids. The CDR3 region is CASSSGLQSLNTEAFF. CDR3 sequence (DNA): TGTGCCAGCAGCTCCGGACTGCAATCCTTGAACACTGAAGCTTTCTTT. The whole variable domain, remainder taken from reference TRBV11-2 and TRBJ1-1, is EAGVAQSPRYKIIEKRQSVAFWCNPISGHATLYWYQQILGQGPKLLIQFQNNGVVDDSQLPKDRFSAERLKGVDSTLKIQPAKLEDSAVYLCASSSGLQSLNTEAFFGQGTRLTVV.

This chain connects TRBV29-1 to TRBJ1-4; 9 bases are shared with TRBD1. Germline CDR1 is SQVTM and CDR2 is ANQGSEA. The CDR3 loop spans 17 amino acids. Losses at the gene ends were 1 base for V and 5 bases for J; bases not matched to a gene: 11. The CDR3 DNA follows: TGCAGCGTTGAAGTCTGGGACAGGGATCTCACAAATGAAAAACTGTTTTTT. Amino acids: CSVEVWDRDLTNEKLFF.

CDR3 nucleotides: TGTGCCAGCAGCTTAGGGGTGGGTCAGCCCCAGCATTTT. It encodes CASSLGVGQPQHF. The rearrangement links TRBV7-9 to TRBJ1-5; D gene unclear. CDR3 size: 13 residues. CDR1 SEHNR and CDR2 FQNEAQ come from the germline V gene (reference sequence). The ends were cut back, 1 base at V and 6 bases at J, with 7 bases in the middle.

This clone is a singleton in its sample. The chain has TRBV19 and TRBJ1-6, with D unclear. This CDR3 region has 14 residues. V was shortened by 7 bases and J by 7 bases, with 14 bases between the two germline ends. The germline CDR1 and CDR2 sequences are LNHDA and SQIVND (reference sequence). CDR3 residues: CASNMRLLNSPLHF. DNA of the CDR3: TGTGCCAGTAACATGAGACTCCTGAATTCACCCCTCCACTTT. Drawing the rest from reference TRBV19 and TRBJ1-6, the complete variable domain is DGGITQSPKYLFRKEGQNVTLSCEQNLNHDAMYWYRQDPGQGLRLIYYSQIVNDFQKGDIAEGYSVSREKKESFPLTVTSAQKNPTAFYLCASNMRLLNSPLHFGNGTRLTVT.

This sequence joins TRBV9 and TRBJ1-4; tentative D call: TRBD1 (5 bases). Germline V gene sequence: CDR1 SGDLS, CDR2 YYNGEE. This CDR3 has 17 amino acids. The V and J ends lost 2 bases and 4 bases respectively, with 18 bases between them. For the CDR3, the DNA is TGTGCCAGCAGCGTGGCCCCCAACAGGCAATATAATGAAAAACTGTTTTTT. Protein product: CASSVAPNRQYNEKLFF.

This clone came up once. V and J are TRBV6-5 and TRBJ1-2, with D maybe TRBD1 (6 bases). The length of the CDR3 is 13 residues. Trimming took 3 bases from V and 8 from J, leaving 13 bases between them. Germline CDR1 and CDR2: MNHEY and SVGAGI. The CDR3 spells CASSYQGSGGYTF. CDR3 nucleotide sequence: TGTGCCAGCAGTTATCAGGGGTCGGGAGGCTACACCTTC.

This clone is a singleton in its sample. This chain links TRBV27 with TRBJ2-3; D tentatively fits TRBD1 or TRBD2 (6 bases each). V shed 5 bases and J shed 6 bases, with 12 bases lying between them. Germline V CDR1 and CDR2: MNHEY, SMNVEV (reference sequence). This CDR3 comprises 13 residues. The CDR3 sequence is CASSNKGGDTQYF. CDR3 bases: TGTGCCAGCAGTAACAAGGGGGGCGATACGCAGTATTTT.

The V and J genes are TRBV9 and TRBJ2-3; D is uncertain. Per the germline V gene, CDR1 is SGDLS and CDR2 is YYNGEE. V was shortened by 3 bases and J by 0 bases, with 11 bases between the two germline ends. The CDR3 sequence is 15 residues long. DNA for the CDR3: TGTGCCAGCAGCGGCGAAGGGCATAGCACAGATACGCAGTATTTT. It encodes CASSGEGHSTDTQYF.

This chain links TRBV7-3 with TRBJ2-1; D is possibly TRBD1 (6 bases). Germline V gene data show CDR1 as SGHTA and CDR2 as FQGTGA. Trimming pared 5 bases from V and 5 bases from J, leaving 28 bases between. The CDR3 extends over 19 amino acids. CDR3 in amino acids: CASSPSPPVTGTIDNEQFF. CDR3 in DNA: TGTGCCAGCAGCCCCAGCCCCCCAGTTACCGGGACAATCGACAATGAGCAGTTCTTC.

The chain joins TRBV15 to TRBJ1-1; 8 nucleotides align to TRBD1. The CDR3 has 13 amino acids. CDR1 and CDR2 (germline): LNHNV, YYDKDF (reference sequence). Losses at the gene ends were 8 bases for V and 1 base for J; bases not matched to a gene: 3. CDR3 sequence (DNA): TGTGCCACCGGTGGACAGGGGAACACTGAAGCTTTCTTT. It specifies CATGGQGNTEAFF. The full variable domain, in which reference TRBV15 and TRBJ1-1 provide the parts outside the CDR3, is DAMVIQNPRYQVTQFGKPVTLSCSQTLNHNVMYWYQQKSSQAPKLLFHYYDKDFNNEADTPDNFQSRRPNTSFCFLDIRSPGLGDTAMYLCATGGQGNTEAFFGQGTRLTVV.

J is TRBJ1-2 and V is TRBV7-2; D possibly corresponds to TRBD1 (5 bases). From germline, CDR1 is SGHTA and CDR2 FQGNSA. CDR3 length: 15 residues. V was shortened by 3 bases and J by 8 bases, with 19 bases between the two germline ends. CDR3 in amino acids: CASSLEVPGLLGYTF. Written as DNA, the CDR3 is TGTGCCAGCAGCTTGGAGGTCCCGGGGCTCTTAGGCTACACCTTC.

The rearrangement links TRBV27 to TRBJ2-7, with D perhaps TRBD1 or TRBD2 (5 bases each). Germline V gene lookup returns CDR1 MNHEY and CDR2 SMNVEV (reference sequence). V dropped 5 bases and J dropped 0 bases, with 14 bases sitting between them. The CDR3 has 15 amino acids. The CDR3 nucleotides read TGTGCCAGCAGTGTCTCCGGGACGGCCTCCTACGAGCAGTACTTC. Protein: CASSVSGTASYEQYF.

This rearrangement joins TRBV30 to TRBJ1-1, with 9 bases aligning to TRBD1. Germline V lookup: CDR1 GTSNPN, CDR2 SVGIG (reference sequence). V trimming: 5 bases; J trimming: 4 bases; junction bases outside the gene matches: 5. CDR3 size: 13 residues. CDR3 region: CAWHDRGGTEAFF. The DNA of the CDR3 is TGTGCCTGGCACGACAGGGGGGGCACTGAAGCTTTCTTT.

This clone is labeled medium-sized. CDR3 nucleotide sequence: TGTGCCAGCAGTGCCTCCCCCGGGTACGAGCAGTACTTC. Translating gives CASSASPGYEQYF. The chain joins TRBV6-1 to TRBJ2-7; the D is unclear. This CDR3 comprises 13 residues. Germline V gene data show CDR1 as MNHNS and CDR2 as SASEGT. The germline V and J ends were trimmed by 4 bases and 4 bases, with 11 bases remaining between them.

This clone was detected only a few times. V gene TRBV27 combines with J gene TRBJ1-5, with a possible D match to TRBD1 (6 bases). Trimming pared 0 bases from V and 2 bases from J, leaving 8 bases between. The CDR3 totals 15 residues. Germline V gene sequence: CDR1 MNHEY, CDR2 SMNVEV (reference sequence). CDR3: CASSLSPGGNQPQHF. The CDR3 DNA is TGTGCCAGCAGTTTATCGCCAGGGGGCAATCAGCCCCAGCATTTT.

This clone was detected only a few times. V and J are TRBV7-6 and TRBJ2-2, with D tentatively TRBD2 (5 bases). Germline lookup yields CDR1 SGHVS and CDR2 FNYEAQ. This CDR3 region has 14 residues. Trimming removed 0 bases from V and 7 bases from J, with 9 bases in between. CDR3 bases: TGTGCCAGCAGCTTAGCGGGAGAAAGCGGGGAGCTGTTTTTT. Its translation: CASSLAGESGELFF.

V and J are TRBV9 and TRBJ1-2, with 8 nucleotides matching TRBD1. After removal of 4 bases from V and 8 bases from J, the junction contained 16 bases not matched to a gene. Germline assignment: CDR1 SGDLS and CDR2 YYNGEE. CDR3 length: 16 residues. The CDR3 DNA sequence: TGTGCCAGCAGCATGAACAACAACGGGACAGGAAGAGGCTACACCTTC. It specifies CASSMNNNGTGRGYTF.

The V gene is TRBV6-5, the J gene TRBJ1-1; D unclear. V gave up 2 bases and J gave up 1 base, with 11 bases separating them. Germline CDR1 MNHEY, CDR2 SVGAGI. This CDR3 comprises 15 residues. CDR3 loop: CASSYIWAGNTEAFF. DNA of the CDR3: TGTGCCAGCAGTTACATCTGGGCAGGGAACACTGAAGCTTTCTTT.